This TCR beta chain is drawn from a study of response to subunit inactivated influenza vaccine. Study conclusions and caveats: The authors suggested that every seasonal influenza vaccination recruits few new T cells.

Trimming pared 3 bases from V and 4 bases from J, leaving 6 bases between. Germline values: CDR1 SGHTA, CDR2 FQGNSA. This CDR3 spans 12 amino acids. TCRdb passed the RT-PCR reads through MiXCR, listing each CDR3 protein once. The table has hundreds of thousands of distinct CDR3 sequences, about 8% seen once; the top ten hold around 13%. This clonotype was detected many times. Its antigen is not identified. The clonotype originates from a man between 50 and 69 years old who received an inactivated influenza vaccine. The J gene is TRBJ1-2, the V gene TRBV7-2; D is unresolved. Sequencing used PBMCs from blood, obtained about 24 months after vaccination. CDR3 DNA: TGTGCCAGCAGCTTCAGCTCCTATGGCTACACCTTC. Residues: CASSFSSYGYTF. Based on the CDR3 plus reference TRBV7-2 and TRBJ1-2, the full variable domain is GAGVSQSPSNKVTEKGKDVELRCDPISGHTALYWYRQSLGQGLEFLIYFQGNSAPDKSGLPSDRFSAERTGGSVSTLTIQRTQQEDSAVYLCASSFSSYGYTFGSGTRLTVV.